Listed below are T cell receptor beta chains from one sample, sequenced in a study of blood T cells in healthy people across ages. TCRdb itself ran the 5' RACE reads through MiXCR, one entry per CDR3 protein. The sample lists about 1,400,000 distinct CDR3 sequences; roughly 59% were seen once. The specimen was blood. The receptors stem from a man aged 18 to 30 in good health. CDR3s include the opening cysteine and the closing phenylalanine or tryptophan. The order of the fields is D gene, J gene, clone size, V gene, CDR3 protein, CDR3 DNA. The D gene is left open where the match is weak. Clone size is stated in some rows and not others, as once, few, many or a class when expanded.

D: -; J: TRBJ2-5; size: -; V: TRBV12-3/TRBV12-4; CDR3: CASRQTGLQTQYF; DNA: TGTGCCAGCAGACAAACAGGGCTTCAGACCCAGTACTTC
D: -; J: TRBJ2-7; size: -; V: TRBV11-1; CDR3: CASSATSAGGGEQYF; DNA: TGTGCCAGCAGCGCTACTAGCGCCGGAGGGGGCGAGCAGTACTTC
D: TRBD2; J: TRBJ2-1; size: -; V: TRBV7-9; CDR3: CASSRTGTSDLGQFF; DNA: TGTGCCAGCAGCCGAACCGGGACTAGCGATTTGGGGCAGTTCTTC
D: -; J: TRBJ2-1; size: -; V: TRBV5-1; CDR3: CASSPQEGSSYNEQFF; DNA: TGCGCCAGCAGCCCTCAGGAGGGGTCTTCCTACAATGAGCAGTTCTTC
D: -; J: TRBJ2-7; size: -; V: TRBV7-6; CDR3: CASTLMGSGEQYF; DNA: TGTGCCAGCACCCTCATGGGGTCGGGCGAGCAGTACTTC
D: TRBD1; J: TRBJ2-5; size: -; V: TRBV29-1; CDR3: CSAGQGGRSETQYF; DNA: TGCAGCGCCGGACAGGGGGGTCGGTCGGAGACCCAGTACTTC
D: TRBD1; J: TRBJ2-7; size: -; V: TRBV20-1; CDR3: CSARDIDRAFSYEQYF; DNA: TGCAGTGCTAGAGACATAGACAGGGCCTTCTCCTACGAGCAGTACTTC
D: -; J: TRBJ1-5; size: few; V: TRBV12-3/TRBV12-4; CDR3: CASSSGGGASQPQHF; DNA: TGTGCCAGCAGTTCGGGTGGAGGGGCGAGTCAGCCCCAGCATTTT
D: -; J: TRBJ2-3; size: -; V: TRBV6-2/TRBV6-3; CDR3: CASSYLGTRADTQYF; DNA: TGTGCCAGCAGTTATCTCGGGACACGCGCAGATACGCAGTATTTT
D: -; J: TRBJ2-1; size: -; V: TRBV6-5; CDR3: CASSEGSFGYNEQFF; DNA: TGTGCCAGCAGCGAAGGGAGTTTTGGCTACAATGAGCAGTTCTTC
D: -; J: TRBJ2-7; size: -; V: TRBV20-1; CDR3: CSARSARGVPSYEQYF; DNA: TGCAGTGCTCGGTCCGCCCGAGGGGTCCCTTCCTACGAGCAGTACTTC
D: -; J: TRBJ2-3; size: -; V: TRBV9; CDR3: CASSALRTVTDTQYF; DNA: TGTGCCAGCAGCGCACTAAGGACAGTCACAGATACGCAGTATTTT
D: -; J: TRBJ2-7; size: -; V: TRBV29-1; CDR3: CSVRPQGYEQYF; DNA: TGCAGCGTTCGTCCACAGGGCTACGAGCAGTACTTC
D: TRBD2; J: TRBJ2-7; size: many; V: TRBV29-1; CDR3: CSVEGLASEQYF; DNA: TGCAGCGTTGAGGGACTAGCGTCCGAGCAGTACTTC
D: TRBD2; J: TRBJ2-1; size: few; V: TRBV27; CDR3: CASQPGLAAYNEQFF; DNA: TGTGCCAGCCAACCGGGACTAGCGGCATACAATGAGCAGTTCTTC
D: -; J: TRBJ2-1; size: -; V: TRBV25-1; CDR3: CASRDGPYNEQFF; DNA: TGTGCCAGCAGGGACGGTCCCTACAATGAGCAGTTCTTC
D: -; J: TRBJ1-2; size: -; V: TRBV6-1; CDR3: CASSDDSYGYTF; DNA: TGTGCCAGCAGTGACGACAGTTATGGCTACACCTTC
D: -; J: TRBJ2-1; size: -; V: TRBV20-1; CDR3: CSARGRESYNEQFF; DNA: TGCAGTGCTAGAGGCCGGGAGTCCTACAATGAGCAGTTCTTC
D: TRBD2; J: TRBJ2-7; size: few; V: TRBV7-2; CDR3: CASSHGQGLAGSYEQYF; DNA: TGTGCCAGCAGCCATGGACAGGGACTAGCGGGGTCCTACGAGCAGTACTTC
D: TRBD1; J: TRBJ2-7; size: -; V: TRBV4-3; CDR3: CASSPYTSQGANEQYF; DNA: TGCGCCAGCAGCCCATATACCTCACAGGGGGCTAACGAGCAGTACTTC
D: -; J: TRBJ2-1; size: -; V: TRBV7-2; CDR3: CASRMRTHNEQFF; DNA: TGTGCCAGCCGCATGCGGACCCACAATGAGCAGTTCTTC
D: TRBD1; J: TRBJ2-1; size: -; V: TRBV5-1; CDR3: CASSGRDRGDEQFF; DNA: TGCGCCAGCAGCGGCCGGGACAGGGGCGATGAGCAGTTCTTC
D: -; J: TRBJ1-4; size: few; V: TRBV4-3; CDR3: CASSQDSSLRKKLFF; DNA: TGCGCCAGCAGCCAAGATTCCAGTCTTAGGAAAAAACTGTTTTTT
D: -; J: TRBJ1-5; size: -; V: TRBV7-8; CDR3: CASSFLAGNNQPQHF; DNA: TGTGCCAGCAGCTTTCTGGCAGGAAACAATCAGCCCCAGCATTTT
D: TRBD1; J: TRBJ2-7; size: -; V: TRBV10-2; CDR3: CASSVTTGDEQYF; DNA: TGCGCCAGCAGTGTAACTACAGGGGACGAGCAGTACTTC
D: TRBD1; J: TRBJ1-2; size: few; V: TRBV15; CDR3: CATSRGSDRGNFNYGYTF; DNA: TGTGCCACCAGCAGGGGCTCGGACAGGGGGAATTTTAACTATGGCTACACCTTC